Listed here are 18 T cell receptor beta chains from one sample, sequenced in a study of fetal regulatory T cell absence and autoimmunity. This table comes from immunoSEQ multiplex PCR, and its TCRdb copy is limited to in-frame clones, with some not included. The table has some 44,000 clones, roughly 83% seen once; the top ten hold about 0.41%. Sequencing was done on a sample of cord blood. These TCRs come from a newborn boy with IPEX syndrome.

J is TRBJ1-2 and V is TRBV10-3; 7 bases agree with TRBD1. This CDR3 has 16 amino acids. Trimming at V came to 5 bases and at J to 0 bases, leaving 9 bases not matched to a gene. Germline lookup yields CDR1 ENHRY and CDR2 SYGVKD. CDR3 amino acids: CAISQGQAHPNYGYTF. In DNA, the CDR3 is TGTGCCATCAGTCAAGGACAGGCCCATCCTAACTATGGCTACACCTTC.

V usage is TRBV7-9 and J usage is TRBJ2-1, with 12 bases matching TRBD2. Germline CDR1 SEHNR, CDR2 FQNEAQ (reference sequence). Losses at the gene ends were 3 bases for V and 1 base for J; bases not matched to a gene: 7. The CDR3 loop spans 18 amino acids. CDR3 sequence reads: CASSFRLAGDISYNEQFF. CDR3 nucleotide sequence: TGTGCCAGCAGCTTTAGACTAGCGGGAGACATTTCCTACAATGAGCAGTTCTTC.

This chain connects TRBV4-3 to TRBJ2-5; 9 bases are a match to TRBD1. Germline CDR1 reads LGHNA; CDR2 reads YSLEER. The CDR3 extends over 15 amino acids. The V segment lost 4 bases and the J segment 5 bases; nucleotides outside the gene matches: 8. CDR3 residues: CASSREGQGGETQYF. CDR3 in DNA: TGCGCCAGCAGCCGAGAGGGACAGGGTGGCGAGACCCAGTACTTC.

The chain joins TRBV20-1 to TRBJ2-5; D is undetermined. CDR3 length equals 10 residues. The V gene's germline CDR1 is DFQATT and CDR2 SNEGSKA (reference sequence). V was clipped by 5 bases and J by 9 bases, with 10 bases between them. The CDR3 DNA is TGCAGTGCTGCTAGTAGGGCCCAGTACTTC. Amino acids: CSAASRAQYF.

This rearrangement joins TRBV10-2 to TRBJ2-7; 7 positions match TRBD1. The CDR3 covers 13 residues. Germline-derived CDR1 and CDR2 are WSHSY and SAAADI. After removal of 3 bases from V and 8 bases from J, the junction contained 7 bases not matched to a gene. The CDR3 DNA reads as TGCGCCAGCAGTGACCGAACAGGGGAAAAGCAGTACTTC. It specifies CASSDRTGEKQYF.

In its sample, this clone was seen once. The V and J genes are TRBV7-9 and TRBJ2-3, with D perhaps TRBD2 (5 bases). CDR3 length equals 15 residues. Looked up from germline, CDR1 is SEHNR and CDR2 is FQNEAQ (reference sequence). Between the trimmed V and J ends, which lost 2 bases and 4 bases, there was a span of 13 bases. DNA for the CDR3: TGTGCCAGCAGCTTAAGTGGGAGAAGCTCAGATACGCAGTATTTT. Residues: CASSLSGRSSDTQYF.

This clone was seen a handful of times. The chain joins TRBV19 to TRBJ2-2; 8 bases are a match to TRBD1. This CDR3 region has 14 residues. J was trimmed by 7 bases and V by 7 bases; bases with no gene match: 8. The V gene's germline CDR1 is LNHDA and CDR2 SQIVND (reference sequence). CDR3 residues: CASTPGQAGGELFF. The CDR3 DNA follows: TGTGCCAGTACACCGGGACAGGCAGGCGGGGAGCTGTTTTTT.

The chain employs TRBV5-1 and TRBJ1-5, with D uncertain. The length of the CDR3 is 13 residues. CDR1 and CDR2 (germline): SGHRS, YFSETQ. Between the trimmed V and J ends, which lost 1 base and 5 bases, there was a span of 7 bases. CDR3 in amino acids: CASSLRGDQPQHF. Here the CDR3 DNA reads TGCGCCAGCAGCTTGCGCGGTGATCAGCCCCAGCATTTT.

The rearrangement joins TRBV6-1 to TRBJ1-1; D is ambiguous. The CDR3 has 15 amino acids. Deletions cut 2 bases from V and 3 bases from J, with 13 bases between. Per germline, CDR1 MNHNS and CDR2 SASEGT. The CDR3: CASSEWYLKDTEAFF. DNA for the CDR3: TGTGCCAGCAGTGAATGGTACCTTAAGGACACTGAAGCTTTCTTT.

The chain combines TRBV7-9 with TRBJ1-6, with D possibly being TRBD1 (6 bases). The germline V and J ends were trimmed by 5 bases and 10 bases, with 9 bases remaining between them. There are 12 residues in the CDR3. Germline loops: CDR1 SEHNR, CDR2 FQNEAQ (reference sequence). This CDR3 reads CASSPGVSPLHF. The DNA of the CDR3 is TGTGCCAGCAGCCCAGGGGTATCACCCCTCCACTTT.

The V call is TRBV23-1, the J call TRBJ2-5, with 10 bases that match TRBD2. TRBV23-1 carries the ORF label, with uncertain function. The CDR3 runs 18 residues. The V segment lost 4 bases and the J segment 3 bases; nucleotides outside the gene matches: 14. CDR3 residues: CASSLTGPSGSGKETQYF. The CDR3 DNA sequence: TGCGCCAGCAGTCTCACAGGGCCTAGCGGGAGTGGAAAAGAGACCCAGTACTTC.

The DNA of the CDR3 is TGTGCCAGCAGCGTAGACAGGGACTATGGCTACACCTTC. Amino acids: CASSVDRDYGYTF. The chain combines TRBV7-2 with TRBJ1-2, with 7 bases aligning to TRBD1. Trimming took 5 bases from V and 3 from J; bases not matched to a gene: 3. This CDR3 has 13 residues. CDR1 and CDR2 from the germline V gene are SGHTA and FQGNSA.

This chain connects TRBV20-1 to TRBJ2-1; unclear D gene. Germline values: CDR1 DFQATT, CDR2 SNEGSKA (reference sequence). Trimming removed 5 bases at V and 9 bases at J, with 8 bases between. This CDR3 has 10 amino acids. CDR3: CSALHGEQFF. The CDR3 DNA reads TGCAGTGCTCTCCACGGTGAGCAGTTCTTC.

The rearrangement uses TRBV12-5 and TRBJ2-3, with D possibly called TRBD1 or TRBD2 (7 bases each). V was trimmed by 1 base and J by 2 bases, leaving 16 bases between them. The CDR3 is made up of 17 amino acids. Looked up from germline, CDR1 is LGHNT and CDR2 is FRNRAP. Written as DNA, the CDR3 is TGTGCTAGTGGTTTGGAAATCCAGGGGGGGCACACAGATACGCAGTATTTT. This codes for CASGLEIQGGHTDTQYF. Full variable domain (missing parts from reference TRBV12-5 and TRBJ2-3): DARVTQTPRHKVTEMGQEVTMRCQPILGHNTVFWYRQTMMQGLELLAYFRNRAPLDDSGMPKDRFSAEMPDATLATLKIQPSEPRDSAVYFCASGLEIQGGHTDTQYFGPGTRLTVL.

V and J are TRBV9 and TRBJ2-1; 16 bases map to TRBD2. The CDR3 is 16 amino acids. CDR1 SGDLS and CDR2 YYNGEE come from the germline V gene. J was trimmed by 11 bases and V by 3 bases; bases with no gene match: 8. Written as DNA, the CDR3 is TGTGCCAGCAGCGCCTCCGGGACTAGCGGGGGGGCCCAGCAGTTCTTC. This codes for CASSASGTSGGAQQFF.

The chain employs TRBV4-2 and TRBJ2-2, with D possibly being TRBD2 (6 bases). Trimming pared 1 base from V and 1 base from J, leaving 16 bases between. CDR3 length: 18 residues. Germline-derived CDR1 and CDR2 are LGHNA and YNFKEQ. This CDR3 reads CASSQGPGRRGNTGELFF. The CDR3 nucleotides are TGTGCCAGCAGCCAAGGGCCAGGACGGAGGGGGAACACCGGGGAGCTGTTTTTT.

This chain joins TRBV11-3 and TRBJ2-7; 11 bases are a match to TRBD2. V lost 3 bases to trimming and J lost 5 bases; unmatched junction nucleotides: 9. Germline assignment: CDR1 SGHNT and CDR2 YENEEA. This CDR3 contains 16 residues. The CDR3 spells CASSFLAGGIVDEQYF. CDR3 in DNA: TGTGCCAGCAGCTTCCTAGCGGGGGGTATCGTCGACGAGCAGTACTTC.

V usage is TRBV7-6 and J usage is TRBJ1-3; D call uncertain. Germline-derived CDR1 and CDR2 are SGHVS and FNYEAQ. This CDR3 is built from 16 residues. V gave up 1 base and J gave up 4 bases, with 14 bases separating them. The CDR3 is CASSLVTGPKGNTIYF. The CDR3 nucleotides read TGTGCCAGCAGCTTAGTGACGGGTCCAAAGGGAAACACCATATATTTT.